This T cell receptor beta chain is from a study of OX40 agonist ivuxolimab in advanced cancers. Autoimmune disease history or systemic immunosuppression led to patient exclusion. Germline CDR1 ENHRY, CDR2 SYGVKD. The V and J ends lost 8 bases and 2 bases, in that order; junction bases with no gene match: 7. The CDR3 has 14 residues. Notes on the study in general: In a subset of nonresponders, normalized T-cell clonal expansion was also low.

Comments on this clone: What it binds is unknown.

Some clones are missing from TCRdb's copy, which holds only in-frame ones; the method was immunoSEQ multiplex PCR. The sample yields under 80,000 clones, roughly 86% seen once. The specimen was CD4+ or CD8+ T cells sorted from blood, collected in a trial of the OX40 agonist ivuxolimab. The receptor was derived from an adult with an advanced solid tumor such as melanoma, head and neck, liver or kidney cancer. The chain carries TRBV10-3 and TRBJ2-7; 9 bases match TRBD1. The CDR3 bases are TGTGCCATCGGCCCCCGGGACAGGGCCTACGAGCAGTACTTC. Its protein is CAIGPRDRAYEQYF.